Shown below are 2 T cell receptor beta chains from a single sample sequenced in a study of T cell clones after liver transplantation. Only in-frame clones appear in the TCRdb table, and some are missing; sequencing was by immunoSEQ multiplex PCR. The sample yields 45,000 to 60,000 clones, 70% to 85% seen once. This sample comprised CD4+ T cells from blood, obtained before liver transplant. These receptors all stem from a human donor who received a liver transplant.

V and J are TRBV5-6 and TRBJ1-6, with 11 bases aligning to TRBD1. The CDR3 has 16 residues. J gave up 6 bases and V 0 bases, and 2 bases lay outside the gene matches. In germline, CDR1 is SGHDT, CDR2 YYEEEE. This chain's CDR3 is CASSLAGTGGNSPLHF. The CDR3 DNA sequence: TGTGCCAGCAGCTTGGCCGGGACAGGGGGTAATTCACCCCTCCACTTT.

This sequence joins TRBV9 and TRBJ1-4; no definite D call. The CDR3 spans 15 residues. Trimming stripped 0 bases from V and 5 bases from J, with 11 bases between. Germline V CDR1 and CDR2: SGDLS, YYNGEE. The CDR3 sequence is CASSVGTLGNEKLFF. CDR3 in DNA: TGTGCCAGCAGCGTAGGAACCTTGGGGAATGAAAAACTGTTTTTT. Full variable domain (remainder filled in from reference TRBV9 and TRBJ1-4): DSGVTQTPKHLITATGQRVTLRCSPRSGDLSVYWYQQSLDQGLQFLIQYYNGEERAKGNILERFSAQQFPDLHSELNLSSLELGDSALYFCASSVGTLGNEKLFFGSGTQLSVL.